A single sample is the source of the 21 T cell receptor beta chains below, sequenced in a study of sequential checkpoint blockade in melanoma. Some clones are missing from TCRdb's copy, which holds only in-frame ones; the method was immunoSEQ multiplex PCR. The sample has tens of thousands of clones, around four fifths seen once. Treatment: randomized to nivolumab then ipilimumab (arm A) or the reverse (arm B). Sequencing used CD8+ T cells sorted from blood (inferred from file names), obtained from a patient given nivolumab and ipilimumab in sequence. These receptor sequences come from a human donor with melanoma.

This chain uses TRBV5-4 with TRBJ1-3; D might be TRBD1 (5 bases). V was cut by 0 bases and J by 0 bases, with 7 bases left in between. This CDR3 comprises 15 residues. CDR1 and CDR2 (germline): SGHNT, YYREEE (reference sequence). Written as DNA, the CDR3 is TGTGCCAGCAGCTTGGCAGGGAACTCTGGAAACACCATATATTTT. Amino acids: CASSLAGNSGNTIYF. The full variable domain, in which reference TRBV5-4 and TRBJ1-3 provide the parts outside the CDR3, is ETGVTQSPTHLIKTRGQQVTLRCSSQSGHNTVSWYQQALGQGPQFIFQYYREEENGRGNFPPRFSGLQFPNYSSELNVNALELDDSALYLCASSLAGNSGNTIYFGEGSWLTVV.

V gene TRBV27 combines with J gene TRBJ1-1; D gene ambiguous. In germline, CDR1 is MNHEY, CDR2 SMNVEV (reference sequence). The CDR3 has 15 amino acids. V was shortened by 3 bases and J by 5 bases, with 16 bases between the two germline ends. The CDR3 region is CASSFLPVEGTEAFF. CDR3 bases: TGTGCCAGCAGTTTTTTGCCCGTCGAGGGTACTGAAGCTTTCTTT.

This chain links TRBV11-2 with TRBJ2-5; 8 bases map to TRBD2. The junction had 11 bases not matched to a gene; V was cut back by 2 bases and J by 6 bases. This CDR3 has 16 residues. Germline lookup yields CDR1 SGHAT and CDR2 FQNNGV. The CDR3 region is CASSLIDLAGGKTQYF. For the CDR3, the DNA is TGTGCCAGCAGCTTAATCGACCTGGCGGGAGGAAAGACCCAGTACTTC.

CDR3 bases: TGTGCCAGCAGTTCCGGGATGGCGAATTCACCCCTCCACTTT. Encoded protein: CASSSGMANSPLHF. V is TRBV27 and J is TRBJ1-6; D call uncertain. Germline assignment: CDR1 MNHEY and CDR2 SMNVEV (reference sequence). The CDR3 length is 14 residues. With 4 bases removed from V and 7 bases from J, the gap between germline ends came to 11 bases.

The chain recombines TRBV11-2 with TRBJ1-1; D not certain. Germline V CDR1 and CDR2: SGHAT, FQNNGV. The CDR3 is 13 residues long. V dropped 3 bases and J dropped 1 base, with 6 bases sitting between them. CDR3 sequence reads: CASSLATNTEAFF. In DNA, the CDR3 is TGTGCCAGCAGCTTGGCCACGAACACTGAAGCTTTCTTT.

The rearrangement joins TRBV19 to TRBJ2-5; 9 bases are shared with TRBD2. V shed 3 bases, J shed 11 bases, and the junction held 13 bases outside the gene matches. CDR3 length: 15 residues. CDR1 is LNHDA and CDR2 is SQIVND in the germline V gene (reference sequence). CDR3 DNA sequence: TGTGCCAGTAGTATCGAGACTAGCGGATCGGCCTGGCAGTACTTC. Amino acids: CASSIETSGSAWQYF. Looking up the rest from reference TRBV19 and TRBJ2-5 gives the full variable domain: DGGITQSPKYLFRKEGQNVTLSCEQNLNHDAMYWYRQDPGQGLRLIYYSQIVNDFQKGDIAEGYSVSREKKESFPLTVTSAQKNPTAFYLCASSIETSGSAWQYFGPGTRLLVL.

This chain joins TRBV28 and TRBJ1-1; no reliable D call. V dropped 6 bases and J dropped 4 bases, with 9 bases sitting between them. Germline CDR1 and CDR2: MDHEN and SYDVKM. This CDR3 is 12 amino acids long. Written as DNA, the CDR3 is TGTGCCAGCAGCCTCAGTGGCACTGAAGCTTTCTTT. Its translation: CASSLSGTEAFF.

This chain joins TRBV29-1 and TRBJ2-5, with D maybe TRBD2 (5 bases). The V end was cut by 6 bases, the J end by 0 bases, with 8 bases between. CDR1 and CDR2 from the germline V gene are SQVTM and ANQGSEA. The length of the CDR3 is 12 residues. The CDR3 DNA sequence: TGCAGCGTGGAGGCGTACCAAGAGACCCAGTACTTC. The encoded protein is CSVEAYQETQYF.

The genes are TRBV10-1 and TRBJ1-2; no firm D call. The CDR3 consists of 11 residues. Germline V gene sequence: CDR1 WNHNN, CDR2 SYGVQD (reference sequence). Trimming stripped 3 bases from V and 9 bases from J, with 8 bases between. CDR3 region: CASSDGGSYTF. The CDR3 nucleotides are TGCGCCAGCAGTGATGGAGGGAGCTACACCTTC.

The chain links TRBV7-6 to TRBJ2-5; maybe TRBD1 (6 bases). Germline CDR1 and CDR2: SGHVS and FNYEAQ. This CDR3 is 16 amino acids long. Trimming pared 3 bases from V and 4 bases from J, leaving 18 bases between. The CDR3 protein is CASSFEGHQGSETQYF. The CDR3 region has the DNA TGTGCCAGCAGCTTTGAGGGGCATCAGGGGTCAGAGACCCAGTACTTC.

J is TRBJ2-7 and V is TRBV6-1, with 9 positions matching TRBD1. V lost 5 bases and J lost 3; bases outside the gene matches: 5. Germline loops: CDR1 MNHNS, CDR2 SASEGT. The CDR3 contains 14 residues. The CDR3 here is CASSHGQGIYEQYF. The CDR3 region has the DNA TGTGCCAGCAGTCATGGACAGGGGATCTACGAGCAGTACTTC.

The chain carries TRBV27 and TRBJ1-2; 8 bases agree with TRBD1. Germline lookup yields CDR1 MNHEY and CDR2 SMNVEV (reference sequence). J gave up 7 bases and V 5 bases, and 3 bases lay outside the gene matches. The CDR3 is 12 residues long. In nucleotides, the CDR3 is TGTGCCAGCAGTCCAGGGGGCCGTGGCTACACCTTC. Residues: CASSPGGRGYTF.

The chain combines TRBV2 with TRBJ2-3, with TRBD2 as a possible D gene (5 bases). V was trimmed by 7 bases and J by 7 bases, leaving 15 bases between them. Germline-derived CDR1 and CDR2 are SNHLY and FYNNEI. This CDR3 has 13 residues. CDR3 sequence: CASNSPDLYTQYF. In DNA, the CDR3 is TGTGCCAGCAACAGCCCGGACTTGTATACGCAGTATTTT.

As for this clone: An end of the junction differs from the germline gene, which may be a read error. The genes are TRBV5-1 and TRBJ1-2; D unresolved. Germline V gene data show CDR1 as SGHRS and CDR2 as YFSETQ. The CDR3 is 12 amino acids. In DNA form, the CDR3 reads TGCGCCAACAGCGCCGACATATATGGCTACACCTTC. It encodes CANSADIYGYTF.

This rearrangement joins TRBV30 to TRBJ1-1; D call uncertain. The length of the CDR3 is 13 residues. Germline V gene data show CDR1 as GTSNPN and CDR2 as SVGIG (reference sequence). Deletions cut 2 bases from V and 3 bases from J, with 10 bases between. The chain's CDR3 is CAWSLQRHTEAFF. Written as DNA, the CDR3 is TGTGCCTGGAGTTTACAGCGGCACACTGAAGCTTTCTTT.

The CDR3 DNA reads as TGTGCCAGCAGCCAAGAGGGGCTAGCGGGGGGGTTCTACGAGCAGTACTTC. It specifies CASSQEGLAGGFYEQYF. The chain uses TRBV4-2 and TRBJ2-7, with 12 bases aligning to TRBD2. CDR1 LGHNA and CDR2 YNFKEQ come from the germline V gene. V shed 0 bases, J shed 3 bases, and the junction held 6 bases outside the gene matches. The CDR3 runs to 17 residues.

The rearrangement links TRBV5-5 to TRBJ2-7; TRBD2 agrees at 7 bases. CDR1 is SGHKS and CDR2 is YYEKEE in the germline V gene (reference sequence). Trimming cost V 1 base and J 2 bases; bases outside gene matches: 3. The CDR3 loop spans 14 amino acids. The CDR3 nucleotides read TGTGCCAGCAGCTTGAATGGGGGGGCCTACGAGCAGTACTTC. Its translation: CASSLNGGAYEQYF.

The V and J genes are TRBV28 and TRBJ2-2; TRBD2 is a possible D gene (5 bases). The CDR3 is made up of 14 amino acids. V shed 7 bases and J shed 4 bases, with 13 bases lying between them. Germline CDR1 and CDR2: MDHEN and SYDVKM. The CDR3 sequence: CASIPVGGTGELFF. In DNA, the CDR3 is TGTGCCAGCATCCCGGTAGGAGGCACCGGGGAGCTGTTTTTT.

This chain uses TRBV7-2 with TRBJ2-3, with 7 bases lining up with TRBD2. Germline CDR1 and CDR2: SGHTA and FQGNSA. Trimming at V came to 3 bases and at J to 0 bases, leaving 6 bases not matched to a gene. The CDR3 runs 16 residues. This CDR3 is CASSFLGRGSTDTQYF. In DNA form, the CDR3 reads TGTGCCAGCAGCTTCCTTGGGCGGGGGAGCACAGATACGCAGTATTTT.

This rearrangement joins TRBV28 to TRBJ1-1; 7 bases are a match to TRBD1. The V gene's germline CDR1 is MDHEN and CDR2 SYDVKM. CDR3 size: 14 residues. Unmatched junction bases numbered 5, after V lost 3 bases and J lost 4 bases. CDR3 bases: TGTGCCAGCAGTTTCCGACAGGGCGGCACTGAAGCTTTCTTT. Residues: CASSFRQGGTEAFF.

This chain uses TRBV6-1 with TRBJ2-1, with TRBD2 identical over 14 bases. The V gene end was trimmed by 1 base and the J gene end by 8 bases; junction bases not matched to a gene: 13. Germline V gene data show CDR1 as MNHNS and CDR2 as SASEGT. The CDR3 loop spans 19 amino acids. This CDR3 reads CASSEETSGGAADIDEQFF. The DNA of the CDR3 is TGTGCCAGCAGTGAAGAGACTAGCGGGGGGGCCGCAGATATCGATGAGCAGTTCTTC.